This T cell receptor (beta chain) comes out of a study of beta chain features in type 1 diabetes. Study-level information: What patients shared with healthy donors was a similar profile of age, gender and cell yields. General study results and limits: For patients, the naive, central memory and Treg TCRB repertoires appeared more alike than for healthy donors.

This clone came up a few times. Its antigen is currently unknown. Stem cell-like memory, regulatory, central memory and naive CD4+ cells were sorted via CD45RO/CCR7/CD25/CD127/CD95/CD27. The CDR3 is 15 amino acids. Unmatched junction bases numbered 8, after V lost 3 bases and J lost 6 bases. Germline CDR1 and CDR2: SGHNT and YYREEE (reference sequence). Expressed TCRB transcripts got sequenced, as all isolated RNA was reverse transcribed. About 3.7 million reads per sample were averaged for naive, central memory and regulatory samples. Data came from immunoSEQ multiplex PCR; TCRdb stores just in-frame clones and leaves some out. Of nearly 250,000 clones in the sample, about 14% were seen once.

V is TRBV5-4 and J is TRBJ2-2; 7 bases are a match to TRBD1. Sequenced: naive CD4+ T cells from blood. The sequence came from a woman between 35 and 50 years old in good health. The CDR3 region is CASSSPGQAPGELFF. In DNA form, the CDR3 reads TGTGCCAGCAGCTCCCCTGGACAGGCCCCCGGGGAGCTGTTTTTT.